The clone carrying this TCR beta chain was seen a handful of times. Trimming removed 1 base from V and 6 bases from J, with 21 bases in between. This CDR3 spans 17 amino acids. In germline, CDR1 is MDHEN, CDR2 SYDVKM. This sample is part of a study of blood T cell repertoires in COVID-19. Using immunoSEQ multiplex PCR, the repertoire was profiled, and TCRdb retains in-frame clones only, with some absent. The data contain 60,000 to 95,000 clones, roughly nine tenths of them seen just once; the ten biggest clones take up about a sixth. This receptor was taken from a woman of 80 years or more with active or convalescent COVID-19. Sequencing was carried out using peripheral blood. The gene calls are TRBV28 and TRBJ1-2, with D unclear. For the CDR3, the DNA is TGTGCCAGCAGTTTATCATTTAATCCTTCACCTAGAAATGGCTACACCTTC. It translates to CASSLSFNPSPRNGYTF.